Listed below are T cell receptor beta chains from one sample, sequenced in a study of shared clonotypes between healthy human individuals. Some clones are missing from TCRdb's copy, which holds only in-frame ones; the method was immunoSEQ multiplex PCR. The data contain about 800,000 clones, about 96% of them singletons. The sequenced sample consisted of naive CD8+ T cells sorted from blood. Receptors were obtained from a young man in good health. Each CDR3 is given with its conserved first and last residue. D genes are given only for firm matches. Clone size is given for some rows only: seen once, a few or many times, or a class if the clone is expanded.

d_call: TRBD1; clone_size: .; v_call: TRBV5-4; j_call: TRBJ1-4; cdr3_nt: TGTGCCAGCAGCCCCAGGACAGGACTCGAAAAACTGTTTTTT; cdr3_aa: CASSPRTGLEKLFF
d_call: TRBD1; clone_size: .; v_call: TRBV6-5; j_call: TRBJ1-3; cdr3_nt: TGTGCCAGCATGCTCCTGACAGGGGCTGGAAACACCATATATTTT; cdr3_aa: CASMLLTGAGNTIYF
d_call: TRBD1; clone_size: .; v_call: TRBV14; j_call: TRBJ1-4; cdr3_nt: TGTGCCAGCAGCTGTGTAAGGGACAGAATTTATGAAAAACTGTTTTTT; cdr3_aa: CASSCVRDRIYEKLFF
d_call: TRBD2; clone_size: .; v_call: TRBV2; j_call: TRBJ2-7; cdr3_nt: TGTGCCAGCAGTGAAGGAATAGGACTAGCGGGATACGAGCAGTACTTC; cdr3_aa: CASSEGIGLAGYEQYF
d_call: .; clone_size: .; v_call: TRBV9; j_call: TRBJ2-1; cdr3_nt: TGTGCCAGCAGCGTAAACTCAAATGAGCAGTTCTTC; cdr3_aa: CASSVNSNEQFF
d_call: .; clone_size: .; v_call: TRBV7-9; j_call: TRBJ1-2; cdr3_nt: TGTGCCAGCAGCTTAGGGGCAGAAGGCTACACCTTC; cdr3_aa: CASSLGAEGYTF
d_call: .; clone_size: .; v_call: TRBV29-1; j_call: TRBJ2-1; cdr3_nt: TGCAGCGTTGAAGAAAGCGACTACTACAATGAGCAGTTCTTC; cdr3_aa: CSVEESDYYNEQFF
d_call: .; clone_size: .; v_call: TRBV29-1; j_call: TRBJ1-2; cdr3_nt: TGCAGCGTTGAAGACGCGGAGAGGGGGTCCTACACCTTC; cdr3_aa: CSVEDAERGSYTF
d_call: TRBD1; clone_size: few; v_call: TRBV7-2; j_call: TRBJ1-2; cdr3_nt: TGTGCCAGCAGCGTTTCAGGGGGGAATTATGGCTACACCTTC; cdr3_aa: CASSVSGGNYGYTF
d_call: .; clone_size: .; v_call: TRBV6-5; j_call: TRBJ1-2; cdr3_nt: TGTGCCAGCAGCGACGCGGTGGATACTGGCTACACCTTC; cdr3_aa: CASSDAVDTGYTF
d_call: TRBD1; clone_size: .; v_call: TRBV7-9; j_call: TRBJ2-6; cdr3_nt: TGTGCCAGCAGCGTCGAAGGACAGGGCAGAATCTCTGGGGCCAACGTCCTGACTTTC; cdr3_aa: CASSVEGQGRISGANVLTF
d_call: TRBD1; clone_size: .; v_call: TRBV2; j_call: TRBJ1-2; cdr3_nt: TGTGCCAGCAGGGACAGGGTTTATGGCTACACCTTC; cdr3_aa: CASRDRVYGYTF
d_call: .; clone_size: .; v_call: TRBV9; j_call: TRBJ1-5; cdr3_nt: TGTGCCAGCAGCGTAGGAGGGCAAAGCAATCAGCCCCAGCATTTT; cdr3_aa: CASSVGGQSNQPQHF
d_call: .; clone_size: .; v_call: TRBV7-9; j_call: TRBJ2-5; cdr3_nt: TGTGCCAGCAGCTTAGTGACGGGGCAAGAGACCCAGTACTTC; cdr3_aa: CASSLVTGQETQYF
d_call: .; clone_size: once; v_call: TRBV11-3; j_call: TRBJ2-7; cdr3_nt: TGTGCCAGCAGCTTTGGGGTTGGTGAGCAGTACTTC; cdr3_aa: CASSFGVGEQYF
d_call: .; clone_size: .; v_call: TRBV5-1; j_call: TRBJ2-7; cdr3_nt: TGCGCCAGCAGCTTGGGCAGGGGAGACTACGAGCAGTACTTC; cdr3_aa: CASSLGRGDYEQYF
d_call: TRBD2; clone_size: once; v_call: TRBV6-6; j_call: TRBJ2-1; cdr3_nt: TGTGCCAGCAGTTTAGCGGGAGGATTAGGGGAGCAGTTCTTC; cdr3_aa: CASSLAGGLGEQFF
d_call: TRBD1; clone_size: .; v_call: TRBV12-5; j_call: TRBJ1-2; cdr3_nt: TGTGCTAGTGGTATCGGGACAGTGGGTGGCTACACCTTC; cdr3_aa: CASGIGTVGGYTF
d_call: .; clone_size: .; v_call: TRBV7-9; j_call: TRBJ2-7; cdr3_nt: TGTGCCAGTCGGAGTGCCGCCTACGAGCAGTACTTC; cdr3_aa: CASRSAAYEQYF
d_call: TRBD2; clone_size: .; v_call: TRBV29-1; j_call: TRBJ2-1; cdr3_nt: TGCAGCGTAAGACTAGCGGCCTCCAATGAGCAGTTCTTC; cdr3_aa: CSVRLAASNEQFF
d_call: .; clone_size: .; v_call: TRBV7-9; j_call: TRBJ1-2; cdr3_nt: TGTGCCAGCAGCTCAGACCCTACCAGGACCTTC; cdr3_aa: CASSSDPTRTF
d_call: .; clone_size: .; v_call: TRBV5-1; j_call: TRBJ2-7; cdr3_nt: TGCGCCAGCAGCTTGGAAGGGTACGAGCAGTACTTC; cdr3_aa: CASSLEGYEQYF
d_call: .; clone_size: .; v_call: TRBV6-5; j_call: TRBJ2-7; cdr3_nt: TGTGCCAGCAGTCCAATTGGGGGGCCGGGTCGGGAGCAGTACTTC; cdr3_aa: CASSPIGGPGREQYF
d_call: .; clone_size: once; v_call: TRBV10-1; j_call: TRBJ2-3; cdr3_nt: TGCGCCAGCAGTGAGAACCAGGGATCGAGCACAGATACGCAGTATTTT; cdr3_aa: CASSENQGSSTDTQYF
d_call: .; clone_size: .; v_call: TRBV19; j_call: TRBJ1-2; cdr3_nt: TGTGCCAGTAGTCCCACCCCGACGCTTCACGGCTACACCTTC; cdr3_aa: CASSPTPTLHGYTF
d_call: .; clone_size: .; v_call: TRBV7-9; j_call: TRBJ2-2; cdr3_nt: TGTGCCAGCAGCTTACCCACCTACACCGGGGAGCTGTTTTTT; cdr3_aa: CASSLPTYTGELFF
d_call: TRBD1; clone_size: .; v_call: TRBV4-1; j_call: TRBJ2-2; cdr3_nt: TGCGCCAGCAGCCACCCCGGGACAGGGGGTATGGGCGGGGAGCTGTTTTTT; cdr3_aa: CASSHPGTGGMGGELFF
d_call: TRBD1; clone_size: .; v_call: TRBV10-3; j_call: TRBJ1-2; cdr3_nt: TGTGCCATCAGAGACAGGGGGCTCGCCTATGGCTACACCTTC; cdr3_aa: CAIRDRGLAYGYTF
d_call: .; clone_size: .; v_call: TRBV5-6; j_call: TRBJ2-5; cdr3_nt: TGTGCCAGCAGCTTGGTAGGCCAGCAAGAGACCCAGTACTTC; cdr3_aa: CASSLVGQQETQYF
d_call: TRBD2; clone_size: .; v_call: TRBV5-8; j_call: TRBJ2-7; cdr3_nt: TGTGCCAGCAGCTTGGGACTAGCGGGAGGCTACGAGCAGTACTTC; cdr3_aa: CASSLGLAGGYEQYF
d_call: TRBD1; clone_size: .; v_call: TRBV11-2; j_call: TRBJ2-7; cdr3_nt: TGTGCCAGCAGCTTAGTTGACAGGGATCAGTACTTC; cdr3_aa: CASSLVDRDQYF
d_call: .; clone_size: .; v_call: TRBV4-1; j_call: TRBJ1-1; cdr3_nt: TGCGCCAGCAGCAACCGGGACAATGGTTTTAGCACTGAAGCTTTCTTT; cdr3_aa: CASSNRDNGFSTEAFF
d_call: .; clone_size: once; v_call: TRBV7-2; j_call: TRBJ2-4; cdr3_nt: TGTGCCAGCAGCGGTAGATTGGCGCTCTTTGCCAAAAACATTCAGTACTTC; cdr3_aa: CASSGRLALFAKNIQYF
d_call: TRBD1; clone_size: .; v_call: TRBV27; j_call: TRBJ1-1; cdr3_nt: TGTGCCAGCAGTTTGGACAGGGGGTTGTACACTGAAGCTTTCTTT; cdr3_aa: CASSLDRGLYTEAFF
d_call: .; clone_size: .; v_call: TRBV11-2; j_call: TRBJ1-1; cdr3_nt: TGTGCCAGCAGCTTAGTATACGACACTGAAGCTTTCTTT; cdr3_aa: CASSLVYDTEAFF
d_call: .; clone_size: .; v_call: TRBV11-2; j_call: TRBJ2-7; cdr3_nt: TGTGCCAGCAGCTTAGGCCCCGTTCTGGAGCAGTACTTC; cdr3_aa: CASSLGPVLEQYF
d_call: TRBD2; clone_size: .; v_call: TRBV6-6; j_call: TRBJ2-1; cdr3_nt: TGTGCCAGCAGTTCCTTGGGACTAGCGGGAGCGTATGAGCAGTTCTTC; cdr3_aa: CASSSLGLAGAYEQFF
d_call: .; clone_size: .; v_call: TRBV6-5; j_call: TRBJ2-2; cdr3_nt: TGTGCCAGCAGTTACTCGGGGACAAACACCGGGGAGCTGTTTTTT; cdr3_aa: CASSYSGTNTGELFF
d_call: TRBD1; clone_size: .; v_call: TRBV18; j_call: TRBJ2-2; cdr3_nt: TGTGCCAGCTCACCTATTAGGACAGGTTCATCCTTCGCCGGGGAGCTGTTTTTT; cdr3_aa: CASSPIRTGSSFAGELFF
d_call: TRBD1; clone_size: .; v_call: TRBV5-1; j_call: TRBJ1-1; cdr3_nt: TGCGCCAGCAGCTTTAACAGGGGGCAATCGTTCCAAGGTACCACTGAAGCTTTCTTT; cdr3_aa: CASSFNRGQSFQGTTEAFF
d_call: TRBD2; clone_size: .; v_call: TRBV27; j_call: TRBJ2-7; cdr3_nt: TGTGCCAGCAGTTTAATCTTCATGGCGGGGACTAGGGGCTACGAGCAGTACTTC; cdr3_aa: CASSLIFMAGTRGYEQYF
d_call: TRBD1; clone_size: .; v_call: TRBV7-9; j_call: TRBJ1-2; cdr3_nt: TGTGCCAGCAGCTCACTCCGGGACAGGGCCGACTATGGCTACACCTTC; cdr3_aa: CASSSLRDRADYGYTF
d_call: .; clone_size: .; v_call: TRBV28; j_call: TRBJ1-5; cdr3_nt: TGTGCCAGCAGTTTGGGTCCCGGGGAAAAAAATCAGCCCCAGCATTTT; cdr3_aa: CASSLGPGEKNQPQHF
d_call: TRBD1; clone_size: .; v_call: TRBV27; j_call: TRBJ1-2; cdr3_nt: TGTGCCAGCAAAAACCAGGGGGGTGTATATGGCTACACCTTC; cdr3_aa: CASKNQGGVYGYTF
d_call: TRBD2; clone_size: .; v_call: TRBV10-3; j_call: TRBJ2-7; cdr3_nt: TGTGCCATCAGTGAGTTACAGGCCGGGACTAGAGGATCCTACGAGCAGTACTTC; cdr3_aa: CAISELQAGTRGSYEQYF